The 26 T cell receptor beta chains in this list originate from one sample, sequenced in a study of T-cell reconstitution after alpha-beta-depleted transplantation in children. A library of TCRbeta sequences, prepared with unique molecular identifiers, was generated. Each CDR3 protein gets one entry after TCRdb re-called the PCR reads with MiXCR. The sample contains a few hundred thousand distinct CDR3 sequences, approximately 9.6% of which appear only once. The source was PBMCs from the stem cell graft donor, collected from the stem cell graft. All receptors derive from a human donor who donated a stem cell graft to a child with SCID.

This clonotype was counted a few times. The CDR3 spells CAISSDRPSGANVLTF. The DNA of the CDR3 is TGTGCCATCAGTTCGGACAGACCCTCTGGGGCCAACGTCCTGACTTTC. The V and J genes are TRBV10-3 and TRBJ2-6; D might be TRBD1 (6 bases). The V end was cut by 5 bases, the J end by 0 bases, with 11 bases between. Germline assignment: CDR1 ENHRY and CDR2 SYGVKD. The CDR3 consists of 16 residues.

Ten or more counts support this clonotype. The chain couples TRBV12-3 or TRBV12-4 to TRBJ1-5; D is ambiguous. The CDR3 totals 11 residues. The germline V and J ends were trimmed by 3 bases and 5 bases, with 2 bases remaining between them. As DNA, the CDR3 is TGTGCCAGCAGTTTTGATCAGCCCCAGCATTTT. Translating it yields CASSFDQPQHF.

This clonotype was counted a few times. The genes are TRBV9 and TRBJ2-1; possible D gene TRBD2, 5 bases. Between the trimmed V and J ends, which lost 2 bases and 1 base, there was a span of 13 bases. CDR3 length: 16 residues. Germline CDR1 reads SGDLS; CDR2 reads YYNGEE. The CDR3 is CASSVGVKGSYNEQFF. CDR3 coding DNA: TGTGCCAGCAGCGTCGGGGTTAAGGGATCCTACAATGAGCAGTTCTTC. The variable domain in full, with the rest retrieved from reference TRBV9 and TRBJ2-1, is DSGVTQTPKHLITATGQRVTLRCSPRSGDLSVYWYQQSLDQGLQFLIQYYNGEERAKGNILERFSAQQFPDLHSELNLSSLELGDSALYFCASSVGVKGSYNEQFFGPGTRLTVL.

This clonotype has more than one count but fewer than ten. V usage is TRBV6-4 and J usage is TRBJ1-4, with no clear D. V lost 3 bases and J lost 2, with 16 bases in between. The V gene's germline CDR1 is MRHNA and CDR2 SNTAGT. The length of the CDR3 is 17 residues. The CDR3 region is CASSETADVTTNEKLFF. As DNA, the CDR3 is TGTGCCAGCAGTGAAACGGCAGACGTTACGACTAATGAAAAACTGTTTTTT.

This clonotype has more than one count but fewer than ten. The rearrangement uses TRBV12-3 or TRBV12-4 and TRBJ1-5; possible D gene TRBD1, 6 bases. The CDR3 contains 13 residues. V dropped 6 bases and J dropped 6 bases, with 12 bases sitting between them. CDR3 DNA sequence: TGTGCCAGCAGGATGGGGGCCGGTCAGCCCCAGCATTTT. Protein sequence: CASRMGAGQPQHF.

This clonotype has only a few counts. The V gene is TRBV7-8, the J gene TRBJ2-7, with D unclear. V was pared by 0 bases and J by 3 bases, with 15 bases between. Germline lookup yields CDR1 SGHVS and CDR2 FQNEAQ. The CDR3 runs to 16 residues. CDR3 sequence reads: CASSLARRLGVYEQYF. Written as DNA, the CDR3 is TGTGCCAGCAGCTTAGCCCGTCGGTTAGGTGTCTACGAGCAGTACTTC.

This clonotype was detected only a few times. The chain couples TRBV24-1 to TRBJ2-1; no reliable D call. The CDR3 loop spans 12 amino acids. The V and J ends lost 9 bases and 5 bases respectively, with 10 bases between them. Germline assignment: CDR1 KGHDR and CDR2 SFDVKD. The CDR3 DNA reads as TGTGCCACCTCACAGACAAACAATGAGCAGTTCTTC. Translating it yields CATSQTNNEQFF.

This chain joins TRBV27 and TRBJ2-1; no definite D call. The CDR3 totals 13 residues. The ends were cut back, 10 bases at V and 3 bases at J, with 13 bases in the middle. Germline loops: CDR1 MNHEY, CDR2 SMNVEV (reference sequence). The DNA for the CDR3 is TGTGCCACCAGCCGGGCAGTCTACAATGAGCAGTTCTTC. It is translated as CATSRAVYNEQFF.

This clonotype was seen many times. The chain has TRBV14 and TRBJ1-2; D remains unclear. The CDR3 loop spans 14 amino acids. The V end was cut by 0 bases, the J end by 4 bases, with 9 bases between. In germline, CDR1 is SGHDN, CDR2 FVKESK. The CDR3 nucleotides are TGTGCCAGCAGCCAAGATGTCGGAGGCTATGGCTACACCTTC. Residues: CASSQDVGGYGYTF.

This clonotype was counted many times. The rearrangement joins TRBV12-3 or TRBV12-4 to TRBJ2-1; D is uncertain. With 7 bases removed from V and 2 bases from J, the gap between germline ends came to 15 bases. This CDR3 has 15 amino acids. CDR3 DNA sequence: TGTGCCAGCATGTTCAAACGAGTTACCTACAATGAGCAGTTCTTC. Protein sequence: CASMFKRVTYNEQFF.

This clonotype has a handful of counts. The chain joins TRBV5-5 to TRBJ1-4; possible D gene TRBD1, 6 bases. Looked up from germline, CDR1 is SGHKS and CDR2 is YYEKEE (reference sequence). The length of the CDR3 is 16 residues. V was pared by 5 bases and J by 6 bases, with 20 bases between. The CDR3: CASRFRGGQRDEKLFF. The CDR3 nucleotides read TGTGCCAGCAGGTTCCGGGGGGGGCAGCGTGATGAAAAACTGTTTTTT.

V usage is TRBV12-3 or TRBV12-4 and J usage is TRBJ1-6; D might be TRBD1 (5 bases). The CDR3 contains 16 residues. V gave up 5 bases and J gave up 8 bases, with 19 bases separating them. The CDR3 DNA sequence: TGTGCCAGCAGTCGACCCGGACACCTCAGGGATTCACCCCTCCACTTT. It specifies CASSRPGHLRDSPLHF.

A few counts support this clonotype. J is TRBJ1-3 and V is TRBV11-2, with 7 bases aligning to TRBD1. V lost 2 bases, J lost 6 bases, and 4 bases stayed unmatched. The CDR3 extends over 14 amino acids. Germline V gene data show CDR1 as SGHAT and CDR2 as FQNNGV. The CDR3 is CASSLTGAENTIYF. As DNA, the CDR3 is TGTGCCAGCAGCTTAACAGGGGCGGAAAACACCATATATTTT.

The rearrangement uses TRBV28 and TRBJ2-5; 8 bases align to TRBD1. The CDR3 length is 16 residues. V was clipped by 5 bases and J by 5 bases; unmatched bases: 13. CDR1 is MDHEN, CDR2 SYDVKM, per germline. CDR3 DNA sequence: TGTGCCAGCAGTCCGGCAGGACAGGGTCTTGAGGAGACCCAGTACTTC. It is translated as CASSPAGQGLEETQYF.

The chain joins TRBV29-1 to TRBJ2-4, with TRBD2 identical over 8 bases. CDR3 size: 14 residues. Germline CDR1 is SQVTM and CDR2 is ANQGSEA. V trimming: 7 bases; J trimming: 10 bases; junction bases outside the gene matches: 15. CDR3: CSAGGGGVDRIQYF. The CDR3 DNA sequence: TGCAGCGCGGGGGGGGGAGGGGTCGATAGAATTCAGTACTTC. Combining the CDR3 with reference TRBV29-1 and TRBJ2-4 gives the whole variable domain SAVISQKPSRDICQRGTSLTIQCQVDSQVTMMFWYRQQPGQSLTLIATANQGSEATYESGFVIDKFPISRPNLTFSTLTVSNMSPEDSSIYLCSAGGGGVDRIQYFGAGTRLSVL.

There are a few counts of this clonotype. The chain joins TRBV10-3 to TRBJ2-7; D ambiguous. This CDR3 is 14 amino acids long. V shed 6 bases and J shed 4 bases, with 16 bases lying between them. Germline V CDR1 and CDR2: ENHRY, SYGVKD. The CDR3 reads CAISGRGWRYEQYF. The CDR3 region has the DNA TGTGCCATCAGCGGACGAGGCTGGCGTTACGAGCAGTACTTC.

This clonotype was seen a handful of times. V and J are TRBV5-1 and TRBJ2-1; 9 nucleotides line up with TRBD2. Germline V gene sequence: CDR1 SGHRS, CDR2 YFSETQ. This CDR3 is built from 16 residues. V lost 0 bases, J lost 3 bases, and 4 bases stayed unmatched. CDR3 sequence: CASSLEASGDYNEQFF. CDR3 nucleotide sequence: TGCGCCAGCAGCTTGGAAGCTAGCGGGGACTACAATGAGCAGTTCTTC.

The chain employs TRBV6-1 and TRBJ2-4, with a tentative D call TRBD1 (5 bases). The CDR3 runs 14 residues. V lost 2 bases to trimming and J lost 5 bases, with 10 bases between them. The germline gives CDR1 MNHNS, CDR2 SASEGT. CDR3 nucleotides: TGTGCCAGCAGTGAACTGGCAGGGCAAAACATTCAGTACTTC. Translated: CASSELAGQNIQYF.

This clonotype has a handful of counts. The chain uses TRBV29-1 and TRBJ1-2; maybe TRBD1 (6 bases). The ends were cut back, 6 bases at V and 0 bases at J, with 17 bases in the middle. The CDR3 length is 15 residues. Germline V gene sequence: CDR1 SQVTM, CDR2 ANQGSEA. The CDR3 DNA reads as TGCAGCGTCCACGAACGAAGGGGGGCTAACTATGGCTACACCTTC. Translation: CSVHERRGANYGYTF.

As concerns this clonotype: A read error may produce the germline difference seen at one junction end. CDR3 sequence (DNA): TGCAGTGCAAGAGTGCTAACCGAGCAGTACTTC. The encoded protein is CSARVLTEQYF. The rearrangement links TRBV20-1 to TRBJ2-7, with unresolved D. This CDR3 spans 11 amino acids. The germline V gene has CDR1 DFQATT and CDR2 SNEGSKA (reference sequence).

The V gene is TRBV6-5, the J gene TRBJ2-1, with TRBD1 as a possible D gene (5 bases). Germline lookup yields CDR1 MNHEY and CDR2 SVGAGI. Trimming shortened V by 6 bases and J by 6 bases, and 12 bases separated the two germline ends. The CDR3 covers 13 residues. This CDR3 is CASSRPRVNEQFF. The CDR3 DNA sequence: TGTGCCAGCAGCCGACCCAGGGTCAATGAGCAGTTCTTC.

A few counts support this clonotype. The rearrangement links TRBV12-3 or TRBV12-4 to TRBJ1-3; maybe TRBD1 (6 bases). The V end was cut by 7 bases, the J end by 0 bases, with 13 bases between. This CDR3 has 15 residues. The CDR3 reads CASTTDRTSGNTIYF. The CDR3 bases are TGTGCCAGCACTACCGACAGGACCTCTGGAAACACCATATATTTT.

This clonotype was detected only a few times. The chain has TRBV3-1 and TRBJ2-1; the match to TRBD2 covers 15 bases. Losses at the gene ends were 5 bases for V and 0 bases for J; bases not matched to a gene: 8. This CDR3 comprises 19 residues. Germline V CDR1 and CDR2: LGHDT, YNNKEL (reference sequence). The CDR3 DNA reads as TGTGCCAGCAGCTACCTCGGACTAGCGGGGGGGAGCTCCTACAATGAGCAGTTCTTC. Translating it yields CASSYLGLAGGSSYNEQFF.

The genes are TRBV13 and TRBJ2-5; 11 nucleotides align to TRBD2. This CDR3 has 16 amino acids. Germline values: CDR1 PRHDT, CDR2 FYEKMQ (reference sequence). The trim removed 5 bases at V and 1 base at J, leaving 6 bases unmatched. For the CDR3, the DNA is TGTGCCAGCAGCCTCGGGACTAGCGGTTCCCAAGAGACCCAGTACTTC. Translating it yields CASSLGTSGSQETQYF.

J is TRBJ2-7 and V is TRBV11-3; 7 bases align to TRBD1. Germline CDR1 SGHNT, CDR2 YENEEA. The CDR3 covers 14 residues. J lost 5 bases, V lost 4 bases, and 8 bases had no gene match. The CDR3 reads CASSWKGAVNEQYF. CDR3 bases: TGTGCCAGCAGCTGGAAGGGGGCGGTTAACGAGCAGTACTTC.

This chain joins TRBV12-3 or TRBV12-4 and TRBJ1-2; no definite D call. This CDR3 comprises 13 residues. Trimming left V 2 bases short and J 6 bases short, with 10 bases between. The CDR3 nucleotides are TGTGCCAGCAGTTTAAGTACGGAAAATGGCTACACCTTC. This codes for CASSLSTENGYTF.